This note documents a single TCR beta chain sequence. No antigen is known for it. The data are from a study of T cells after yellow fever vaccination. About the study: With SMART-Seq v4 Ultra Low Input, the fractions containing low cell numbers were prepared.

Findings and limits, study-wide: A weaker secondary response peaked on day 5, the primary on day 15. The booster response re-showed most primary clones: around 96% CD4, about 89% CD8.

It was through 5'RACE template switching that TCR cDNA was made, with a universal primer site and UMIs added. Each CDR3 protein is one row after TCRdb ran MiXCR on the 5' RACE reads. The data hold around 550,000 distinct CDR3 sequences, with about 19% observed a single time. CDR3 size: 15 residues. Germline assignment: CDR1 MNHEY and CDR2 SVGAGI. The junction had 6 bases not matched to a gene; V was cut back by 4 bases and J by 4 bases. Specimen: PBMCs, collected 15 days after the yellow fever booster vaccination. The V gene is TRBV6-5, the J gene TRBJ1-5; 8 bases agree with TRBD1. The sequence was obtained from a young man who received the YFV17D yellow fever vaccine. The CDR3 nucleotides are TGTGCCAGCAGTTTAGGACAGGGAAAGAATCAGCCCCAGCATTTT. It yields the protein CASSLGQGKNQPQHF.